The clone carrying this T cell receptor (beta chain) has ten or more counts. Antigen specificity is unknown. This record comes from a study of prognosis after radiotherapy for stage I lung cancer. Across the whole study: Every lung cancer patient of the non-small cell type was deemed medically inoperable. Study-level results: Unique TCR clone counts went down once patients had stereotactic body radiation therapy, median roughly 9,300 versus 7,200. Divergent TRBV and TRBJ gene usage has reportedly been observed between patients with and without metastases.

By two-round multiplex PCR, the TCR beta CDR3 was amplified from genomic DNA. Primers (each specific to one TRBV or TRBJ gene) were used in first-round PCR. In the second PCR round, amplification relied on universal primers. A single record per CDR3 protein comes from TCRdb applying MiXCR to the multiplex PCR reads. The data show around 20,000 distinct CDR3 sequences, around 40% seen once. V dropped 3 bases and J dropped 3 bases, with 15 bases sitting between them. From germline, CDR1 is MNHNS and CDR2 SASEGT. The CDR3 contains 15 residues. The clonotype was recovered from a donor over 45 with non-small cell lung cancer. Material: PBMCs, obtained before or after stereotactic body radiation therapy (not recorded which). The rearrangement uses TRBV6-1 and TRBJ2-7; possibly TRBD1 for D (6 bases). This CDR3 reads CASSDGAGEVYEQYF. The CDR3 bases are TGTGCCAGCAGTGACGGCGCAGGGGAAGTCTACGAGCAGTACTTC.